The 20 T cell receptor beta chains presented below share a single source sample, sequenced in a study of shared T cell receptors in the human thymus. TCRdb's copy holds only in-frame clones and misses some; the assay was immunoSEQ multiplex PCR. This sample has roughly 550,000 clones, with approximately 80% found just once. This sample also belongs to another study, concerning human thymus T cells.

Sample: thymocytes. Receptor source: a boy under two years old with a congenital heart defect.

This chain joins TRBV28 and TRBJ2-4; D gene unclear. Trimming shortened V by 2 bases and J by 2 bases, and 7 bases separated the two germline ends. This CDR3 contains 14 residues. From germline, CDR1 is MDHEN and CDR2 SYDVKM. CDR3 sequence: CASSLIRSKNIQYF. For the CDR3, the DNA is TGTGCCAGCAGTTTAATCAGGTCCAAAAACATTCAGTACTTC.

The chain uses TRBV19 and TRBJ1-4; 10 nucleotides match TRBD1. The germline V gene encodes CDR1 LNHDA and CDR2 SQIVND (reference sequence). The CDR3 length is 16 residues. Germline trimming cut 7 bases from V and 0 bases from J; bases unmatched to any gene: 5. As DNA, the CDR3 is TGTGCCAGTACTGGACAGGGGGTGTCAACTAATGAAAAACTGTTTTTT. It yields the protein CASTGQGVSTNEKLFF.

The genes are TRBV5-8 and TRBJ1-5, with D unresolved. Per the germline V gene, CDR1 is SGHTS and CDR2 is YDEGEE. Trimming shortened V by 0 bases and J by 7 bases, and 14 bases separated the two germline ends. The CDR3 is 15 residues long. This chain's CDR3 is CASSLGPHREQPQHF. In DNA form, the CDR3 reads TGTGCCAGCAGCTTGGGACCGCATCGGGAGCAGCCCCAGCATTTT.

This clone was found once. The chain employs TRBV19 and TRBJ2-1; D might be TRBD1 (6 bases). Germline V lookup: CDR1 LNHDA, CDR2 SQIVND (reference sequence). Trimming removed 4 bases at V and 5 bases at J, with 27 bases between. The CDR3 consists of 19 residues. CDR3 sequence (DNA): TGTGCCAGTAGTACCACATCGGGACAACTCCCCTTTGGCGACAATGAGCAGTTCTTC. Protein sequence: CASSTTSGQLPFGDNEQFF. Full variable domain (rest looked up from reference TRBV19 and TRBJ2-1): DGGITQSPKYLFRKEGQNVTLSCEQNLNHDAMYWYRQDPGQGLRLIYYSQIVNDFQKGDIAEGYSVSREKKESFPLTVTSAQKNPTAFYLCASSTTSGQLPFGDNEQFFGPGTRLTVL.

The chain uses TRBV6-5 and TRBJ2-5; tentatively, D is TRBD2 (6 bases). The length of the CDR3 is 15 residues. The germline V gene encodes CDR1 MNHEY and CDR2 SVGAGI. Trimming took 6 bases from V and 5 from J, leaving 19 bases between them. The CDR3 nucleotides are TGTGCCAGCAGCCCGAGTGAGGAGGGTGGGGAGACCCAGTACTTC. Translated: CASSPSEEGGETQYF.

This chain connects TRBV29-1 to TRBJ2-3, with 12 bases fitting TRBD2. Looked up from germline, CDR1 is SQVTM and CDR2 is ANQGSEA. With 0 bases clipped from V and 6 bases from J, the junction kept 7 bases outside the gene matches. The CDR3 totals 16 residues. Here the CDR3 reads CSVEDTSGRPSDTQYF. In nucleotides, the CDR3 is TGCAGCGTTGAAGACACTAGCGGGAGGCCCTCCGATACGCAGTATTTT.

The gene calls are TRBV19 and TRBJ1-5, with TRBD1 matching over 8 bases. The CDR3 is 16 amino acids. Trimming removed 4 bases from V and 2 bases from J; junction bases left unmatched: 7. The germline CDR1 and CDR2 sequences are LNHDA and SQIVND (reference sequence). The CDR3 region is CASSTTDRDGNQPQHF. The DNA of the CDR3 is TGTGCCAGTAGTACTACGGACAGGGATGGCAATCAGCCCCAGCATTTT.

V gene TRBV29-1 combines with J gene TRBJ1-2, with D uncertain. With 3 bases removed from V and 8 bases from J, the gap between germline ends came to 10 bases. CDR1 and CDR2 (germline): SQVTM, ANQGSEA. This CDR3 comprises 11 residues. The CDR3 bases are TGCAGCGTTGATGACGGGGAAGGCTACACCTTC. This sequence encodes CSVDDGEGYTF.

The chain employs TRBV4-3 and TRBJ2-3; D is possibly TRBD1 (6 bases). With 0 bases removed from V and 11 bases from J, the gap between germline ends came to 15 bases. Looked up from germline, CDR1 is LGHNA and CDR2 is YSLEER. CDR3 length equals 14 residues. This chain's CDR3 is CASSQEQGPGVQYF. CDR3 DNA: TGCGCCAGCAGCCAAGAACAGGGCCCAGGGGTGCAGTATTTT.

V is TRBV19 and J is TRBJ1-1; D is uncertain. This CDR3 is 16 amino acids long. Looked up from germline, CDR1 is LNHDA and CDR2 is SQIVND (reference sequence). V was shortened by 6 bases and J by 1 base, with 18 bases between the two germline ends. CDR3 amino acids: CASSPLLHRRNTEAFF. CDR3 in DNA: TGTGCCAGTAGCCCCCTCCTCCATAGGAGGAACACTGAAGCTTTCTTT.

Concerning this clone: Other nucleotide sequences from this sample produce the same CDR3. The chain uses TRBV11-2 and TRBJ2-1; 12 bases fit TRBD2. With V trimmed by 5 bases and J by 4 bases, 3 bases remained unmatched. The germline V gene has CDR1 SGHAT and CDR2 FQNNGV. CDR3 length: 15 amino acids. This CDR3 reads CASSPGLAGYNEQFF. CDR3 DNA: TGTGCCAGCAGCCCAGGACTAGCGGGATACAATGAGCAGTTCTTC.

V and J are TRBV5-1 and TRBJ1-5; 12 bases agree with TRBD1. The germline V gene encodes CDR1 SGHRS and CDR2 YFSETQ. V lost 4 bases and J lost 5; bases outside the gene matches: 19. CDR3 length: 20 amino acids. The CDR3 spells CASSPGLRDRGRLGDQPQHF. In DNA, the CDR3 is TGCGCCAGCAGCCCGGGCCTCCGGGACAGGGGGCGCTTAGGTGATCAGCCCCAGCATTTT.

The rearrangement links TRBV14 to TRBJ2-7; D possibly corresponds to TRBD1 (5 bases). The CDR3 loop spans 16 amino acids. Germline CDR1 and CDR2: SGHDN and FVKESK. The germline V and J ends were trimmed by 3 bases and 0 bases, with 15 bases remaining between them. The CDR3 DNA reads as TGTGCCAGCAGCCACAACAGGTTGAGAAGCTCCTACGAGCAGTACTTC. As protein: CASSHNRLRSSYEQYF.

The CDR3 sequence: CSVEPVRGAFF. The DNA for the CDR3 is TGCAGCGTTGAGCCGGTCAGGGGAGCTTTCTTT. The chain uses TRBV29-1 and TRBJ1-1; TRBD1 is a possible D gene (6 bases). Trimming pared 3 bases from V and 10 bases from J, leaving 12 bases between. The CDR3 is 11 residues long. From germline, CDR1 is SQVTM and CDR2 ANQGSEA.

The rearrangement joins TRBV11-2 to TRBJ1-2; 7 nucleotides line up with TRBD1. V shed 5 bases, J shed 3 bases, and the junction held 6 bases outside the gene matches. The V gene's germline CDR1 is SGHAT and CDR2 FQNNGV. This CDR3 has 14 amino acids. The CDR3 DNA reads as TGTGCCAGCAGCCCCCGACAGGGCGACTATGGCTACACCTTC. Its translation: CASSPRQGDYGYTF.

The rearrangement links TRBV11-3 to TRBJ2-1; TRBD2 matches 7 bases. There are 18 residues in the CDR3. Germline CDR1 and CDR2: SGHNT and YENEEA. J was trimmed by 6 bases and V by 4 bases; bases with no gene match: 18. The CDR3 sequence: CASSSHLGVVAGVNEQFF. Written as DNA, the CDR3 is TGTGCCAGCAGCTCCCACCTAGGGGTGGTTGCGGGGGTCAATGAGCAGTTCTTC. The full variable domain, its missing parts supplied by reference TRBV11-3 and TRBJ2-1, is EAGVVQSPRYKIIEKKQPVAFWCNPISGHNTLYWYLQNLGQGPELLIRYENEEAVDDSQLPKDRFSAERLKGVDSTLKIQPAELGDSAVYLCASSSHLGVVAGVNEQFFGPGTRLTVL.

V and J are TRBV5-4 and TRBJ1-2; weak D call: TRBD1 (6 bases). CDR3 length: 15 amino acids. Germline values: CDR1 SGHNT, CDR2 YYREEE (reference sequence). Trimming took off 6 bases at V and 5 bases at J, with 20 bases between the two ends. CDR3 bases: TGTGCCAGCACTAATACAGGGCAGTTTTTTTATGGCTACACCTTC. Protein product: CASTNTGQFFYGYTF.

The CDR3 nucleotides read TGTGCCAGCAGCTTAGACCTTAGACAGGAAGCTTTCTTT. Protein product: CASSLDLRQEAFF. The gene calls are TRBV7-8 and TRBJ1-1, with a weak D call TRBD1 (5 bases). V lost 1 base, J lost 8 bases, and 11 bases lay in between. From germline, CDR1 is SGHVS and CDR2 FQNEAQ. The CDR3 has 13 amino acids. The full variable domain, completed using reference TRBV7-8 and TRBJ1-1, is GAGVSQSPRYKVAKRGQDVALRCDPISGHVSLFWYQQALGQGPEFLTYFQNEAQLDKSGLPSDRFFAERPEGSVSTLKIQRTQQEDSAVYLCASSLDLRQEAFFGQGTRLTVV.

The chain links TRBV30 to TRBJ2-5; 7 bases map to TRBD2. The germline V gene encodes CDR1 GTSNPN and CDR2 SVGIG (reference sequence). The CDR3 is 12 residues long. V shed 8 bases and J 1 base; nucleotides not matched to a gene: 4. CDR3 sequence: CAQREGQETQYF. Here the CDR3 DNA reads TGTGCCCAGAGGGAGGGCCAAGAGACCCAGTACTTC.

The chain carries TRBV6-1 and TRBJ1-2; 9 bases are shared with TRBD1. This CDR3 has 15 residues. Germline V gene data show CDR1 as MNHNS and CDR2 as SASEGT. J lost 8 bases, V lost 4 bases, and 11 bases had no gene match. CDR3 region: CASSVNPGQGCGYTF. The CDR3, as DNA: TGTGCCAGCAGTGTAAACCCGGGACAGGGCTGCGGCTACACCTTC.